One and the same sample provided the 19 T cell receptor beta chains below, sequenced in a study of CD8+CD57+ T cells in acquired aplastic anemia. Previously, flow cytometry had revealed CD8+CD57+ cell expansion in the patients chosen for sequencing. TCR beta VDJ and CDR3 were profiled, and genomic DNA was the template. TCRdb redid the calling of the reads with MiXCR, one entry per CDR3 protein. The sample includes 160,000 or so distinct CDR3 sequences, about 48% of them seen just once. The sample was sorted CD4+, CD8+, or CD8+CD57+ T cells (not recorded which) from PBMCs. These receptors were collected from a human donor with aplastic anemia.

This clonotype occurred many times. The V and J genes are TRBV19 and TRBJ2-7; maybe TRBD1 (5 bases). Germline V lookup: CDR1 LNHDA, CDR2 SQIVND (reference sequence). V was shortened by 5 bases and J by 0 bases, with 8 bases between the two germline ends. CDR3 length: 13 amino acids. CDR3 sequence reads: CASSSGYSYEQYF. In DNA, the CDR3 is TGTGCCAGTAGTTCAGGGTACTCCTACGAGCAGTACTTC.

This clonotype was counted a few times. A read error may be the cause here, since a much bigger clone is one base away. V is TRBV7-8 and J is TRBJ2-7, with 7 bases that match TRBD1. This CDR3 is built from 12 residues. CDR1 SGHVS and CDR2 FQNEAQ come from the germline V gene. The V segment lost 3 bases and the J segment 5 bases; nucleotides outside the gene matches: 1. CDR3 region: CASSFGTDEQYF. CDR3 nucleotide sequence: TGTGCCAGCAGCTTCGGGACAGACGAGCAGTACTTC.

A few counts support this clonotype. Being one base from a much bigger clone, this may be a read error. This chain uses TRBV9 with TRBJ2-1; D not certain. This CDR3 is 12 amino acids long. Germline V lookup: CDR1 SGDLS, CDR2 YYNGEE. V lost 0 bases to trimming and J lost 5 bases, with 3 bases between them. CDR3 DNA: TGTGCCAGCAGCGTAGCCAACAATGAGCAGTTCTTC. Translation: CASSVANNEQFF.

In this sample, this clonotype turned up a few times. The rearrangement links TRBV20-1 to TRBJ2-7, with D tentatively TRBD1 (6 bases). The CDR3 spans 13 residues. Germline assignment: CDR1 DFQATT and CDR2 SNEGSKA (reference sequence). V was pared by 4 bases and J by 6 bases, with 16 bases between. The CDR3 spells CSATDRYGAEQYF. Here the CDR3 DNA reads TGCAGTGCTACCGACAGGTACGGGGCCGAGCAGTACTTC.

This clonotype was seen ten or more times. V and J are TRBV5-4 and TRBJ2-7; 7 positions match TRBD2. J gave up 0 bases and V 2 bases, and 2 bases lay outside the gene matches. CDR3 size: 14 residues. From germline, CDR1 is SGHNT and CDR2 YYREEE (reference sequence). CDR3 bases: TGTGCCAGCAGCTTACGGACTAGCTCCTACGAGCAGTACTTC. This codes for CASSLRTSSYEQYF.

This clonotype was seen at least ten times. CDR3 nucleotide sequence: TGTGCCAGCAGTAACACCGGGGAGCTGTTTTTT. This translates into CASSNTGELFF. J is TRBJ2-2 and V is TRBV9; no reliable D call. Germline CDR1 and CDR2: SGDLS and YYNGEE. CDR3 length: 11 residues. V was pared by 5 bases and J by 2 bases, with 1 base between.

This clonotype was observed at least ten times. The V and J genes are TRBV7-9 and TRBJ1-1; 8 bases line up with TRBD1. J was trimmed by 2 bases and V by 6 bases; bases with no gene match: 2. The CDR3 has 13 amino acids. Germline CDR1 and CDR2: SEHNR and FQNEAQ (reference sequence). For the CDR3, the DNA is TGTGCCAGCAGAGACAGGGGTAACACTGAAGCTTTCTTT. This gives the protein CASRDRGNTEAFF.

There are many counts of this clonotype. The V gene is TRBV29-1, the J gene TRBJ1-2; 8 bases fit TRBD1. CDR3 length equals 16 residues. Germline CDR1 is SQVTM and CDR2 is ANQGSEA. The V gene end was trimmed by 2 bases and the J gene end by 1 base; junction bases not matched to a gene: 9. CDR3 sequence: CSVEQGAGGLNYGYTF. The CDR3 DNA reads TGCAGCGTTGAACAAGGGGCAGGGGGCCTTAACTATGGCTACACCTTC.

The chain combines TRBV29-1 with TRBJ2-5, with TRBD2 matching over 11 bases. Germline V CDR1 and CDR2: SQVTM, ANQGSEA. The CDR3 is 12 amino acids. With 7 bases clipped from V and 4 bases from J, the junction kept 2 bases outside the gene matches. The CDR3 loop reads CSGLAGRETQYF. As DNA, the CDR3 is TGCAGCGGACTAGCGGGACGAGAGACCCAGTACTTC.

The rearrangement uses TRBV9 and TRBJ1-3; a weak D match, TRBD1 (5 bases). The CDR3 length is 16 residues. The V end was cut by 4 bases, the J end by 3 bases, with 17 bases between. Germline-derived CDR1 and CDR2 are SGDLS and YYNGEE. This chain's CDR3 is CASSSLGGGNGNTIYF. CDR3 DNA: TGTGCCAGCAGCTCCCTTGGGGGGGGGAATGGAAACACCATATATTTT.

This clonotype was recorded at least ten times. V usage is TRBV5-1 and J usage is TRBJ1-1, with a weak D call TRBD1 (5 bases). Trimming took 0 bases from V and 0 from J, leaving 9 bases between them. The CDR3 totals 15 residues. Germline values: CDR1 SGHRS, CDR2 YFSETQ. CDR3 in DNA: TGCGCCAGCAGCTTGGTGGGACTGATGAACACTGAAGCTTTCTTT. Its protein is CASSLVGLMNTEAFF.

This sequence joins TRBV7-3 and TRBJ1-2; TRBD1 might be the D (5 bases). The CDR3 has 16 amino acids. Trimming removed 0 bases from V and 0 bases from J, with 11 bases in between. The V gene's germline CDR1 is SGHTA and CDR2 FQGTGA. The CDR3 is CASSLTGWGTNYGYTF. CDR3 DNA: TGTGCCAGCAGCTTAACGGGCTGGGGGACTAACTATGGCTACACCTTC.

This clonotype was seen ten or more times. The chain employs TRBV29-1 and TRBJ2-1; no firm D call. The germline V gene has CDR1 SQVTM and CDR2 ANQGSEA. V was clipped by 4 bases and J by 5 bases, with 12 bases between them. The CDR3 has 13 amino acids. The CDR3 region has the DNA TGCAGCGTTGTAACGTATGGCAACAATGAGCAGTTCTTC. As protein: CSVVTYGNNEQFF.

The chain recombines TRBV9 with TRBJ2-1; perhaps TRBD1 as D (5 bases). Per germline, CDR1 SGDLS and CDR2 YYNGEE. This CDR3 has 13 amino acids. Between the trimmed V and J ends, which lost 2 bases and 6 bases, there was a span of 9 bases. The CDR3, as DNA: TGTGCCAGCAGCGTCAGGGAATTCAATGAGCAGTTCTTC. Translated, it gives CASSVREFNEQFF.

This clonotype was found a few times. The CDR3 DNA is TGTGCCAGCAGTTCCCCCGGGGATCCCTCCTACGAGCAGTACTTC. It yields the protein CASSSPGDPSYEQYF. The chain is built from TRBV27 and TRBJ2-7; TRBD2 is a possible D gene (5 bases). V dropped 4 bases and J dropped 0 bases, with 13 bases sitting between them. CDR1 MNHEY and CDR2 SMNVEV come from the germline V gene (reference sequence). CDR3 size: 15 residues.

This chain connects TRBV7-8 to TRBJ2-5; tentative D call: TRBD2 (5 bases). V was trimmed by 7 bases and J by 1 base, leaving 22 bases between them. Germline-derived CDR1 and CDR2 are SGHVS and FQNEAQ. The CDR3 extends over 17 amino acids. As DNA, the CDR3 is TGTGCCAGCAAGGACTCTTCGCTGGTGATGGTCCAAGAGACCCAGTACTTC. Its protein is CASKDSSLVMVQETQYF.

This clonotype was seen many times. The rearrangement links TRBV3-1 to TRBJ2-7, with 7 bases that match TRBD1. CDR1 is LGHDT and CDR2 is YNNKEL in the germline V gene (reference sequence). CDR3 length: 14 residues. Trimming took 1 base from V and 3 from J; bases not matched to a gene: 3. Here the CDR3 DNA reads TGTGCCAGCAGCCAAGGGTACAGGGGCTACGAGCAGTACTTC. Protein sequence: CASSQGYRGYEQYF.

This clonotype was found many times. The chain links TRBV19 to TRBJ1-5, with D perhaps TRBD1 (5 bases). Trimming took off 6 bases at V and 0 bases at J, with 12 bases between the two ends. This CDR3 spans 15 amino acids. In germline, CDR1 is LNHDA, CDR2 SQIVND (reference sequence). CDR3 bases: TGTGCCAGTAGCCCCCCGACAGTTAGCAATCAGCCCCAGCATTTT. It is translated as CASSPPTVSNQPQHF. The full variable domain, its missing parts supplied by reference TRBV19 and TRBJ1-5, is DGGITQSPKYLFRKEGQNVTLSCEQNLNHDAMYWYRQDPGQGLRLIYYSQIVNDFQKGDIAEGYSVSREKKESFPLTVTSAQKNPTAFYLCASSPPTVSNQPQHFGDGTRLSIL.

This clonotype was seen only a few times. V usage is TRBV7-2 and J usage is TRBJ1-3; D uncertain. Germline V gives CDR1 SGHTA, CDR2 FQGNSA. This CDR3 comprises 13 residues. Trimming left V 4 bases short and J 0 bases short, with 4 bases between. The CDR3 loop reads CASSWSSGNTIYF. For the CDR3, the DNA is TGTGCCAGCAGCTGGAGCTCTGGAAACACCATATATTTT.